A single T cell receptor beta chain is shown here with its context. No antigen is known for it. No much larger clonotype is one base removed from it; base qualities were not supplied. The library was made by 5' RACE. Sequenced using an Illumina HiSeq 2500. A second PCR of about 7 to 12 cycles was run with a J-beta primer mix and a sample-barcoded 5' primer. A unique molecular identifier was introduced onto each TCR beta cDNA molecule by a template-switch 5' adaptor carrying 12 random nucleotides. Each sample yielded at least 2.5 million CDR3-containing paired-end reads. The Mint cDNA synthesis kit, primed by a TRBC-specific oligonucleotide, was used to synthesize first-strand cDNA from all RNA. After uracil-DNA glycosylase treatment, a first 18-cycle PCR used universal primers M1SS and BC2_uni_R on all cDNA. For the original study's pipeline: Each sample was normalized by randomly selecting 1 million high-quality reads, each carrying a distinct molecular identifier. Reads sharing molecular identifiers were discarded rather than binned into consensus sequences. MiTCR, set to a Q25 quality threshold and the strictest error-elimination algorithm, was used for CDR3 identification, clonotype clustering and error correction. A nonparametric unseen species model using Euler transformation provided a lower-bound estimate of total TCR beta diversity. TCRdb ran its own pipeline on the public reads, namely fastp trimming at Q25 and MiXCR clone calling, and kept in-frame beta chains. Rows with a matching CDR3 protein are joined into one entry that keeps the most common DNA and genes. The V and J calls were not made by the authors but by TCRdb's processing. The sample profile shows 850,000 to 950,000 distinct CDR3 sequences; about 28% of them were found once. The ten largest clonotypes hold 15% to 20% of the sample.

The donors were roughly 39 Caucasian individuals from Russia, aged roughly 6 to 100 years, who were systemically healthy. Approximately 11 milliliters of peripheral blood were drawn from each donor into EDTA-treated Vacutainer tubes. Ficoll-Paque density-gradient centrifugation was used to isolate PBMCs, with at least 7 million per sample. Total RNA, at least 5 micrograms per sample, was extracted from PBMCs with Trizol reagent. Naive CD45RAhigh/CD27high T cell percentages were measured by flow cytometry on a PBMC aliquot from every donor. The germline V gene sets CDR1 to SGHTA and CDR2 to FQGNSA. From cysteine to phenylalanine, the CDR3 is 15 amino acids long. This entry keeps only the CDR3 DNA: 45 bases, framed from base 1. The germline ends are 18 bases apart after V is trimmed by 6 bases and J by 6 bases. This sample is drawn from a study of blood T cells in healthy people across ages (dated by TCRdb to about 2015). About the full investigation: In model experiments, roughly one uniquely barcoded TCR beta cDNA molecule per two T cells was captured by template switching. To track age-related changes in TCR beta repertoire diversity, the study relied on deep sequencing normalized with unique cDNA molecular identifiers. Donors were grouped into four age groups: young (average roughly 16 years), middle-aged (39), aged (approximately 58) and long-lived (approximately 78). To avoid experimental bias, donors of different ages were distributed randomly across sequencing lanes. Two additional independent replicas of 1 million unique cDNA reads from the same blood draw were analyzed for two donors (one aged 18 to 30 and one aged 80 or older).

Study-level results and caveats: The CMV infection status of donors was not known, potentially confounding age-related changes in expanded clonotypes. Estimates of total diversity based on one million sequenced T cells were regarded as lower bounds and as underestimates. As age increased, observed TCR beta diversity per million T cells dropped in a roughly linear way, and a significant reduction was already evident by age about 36. A strong correlation was found between observed TCR beta diversity and the percentage of naive T cells measured by flow cytometry. Because profiling used bulk unsorted PBMCs, naive and antigen-experienced compartments could not be compared conclusively. Compared with the aged group, more naive CD4+ T cells, fewer expanded clones and increased TCR diversity were shown by the long-lived group, suggesting age selection.

The receptor's source is a woman of 80 years or more in good health. Sequences were obtained from blood. The chain uses TRBV7-2 and TRBJ1-3; TRBD1 might be the D gene, on 6 matching bases. The nucleotides read TGTGCCAGCAGTACCGGAGGGGGTGGTGTAAACACCATATATTTT. It specifies CASSTGGGGVNTIYF. The CDR3, completed at both ends by the reference TRBV7-2 and TRBJ1-3 genes, gives the full variable domain GAGVSQSPSNKVTEKGKDVELRCDPISGHTALYWYRQSLGQGLEFLIYFQGNSAPDKSGLPSDRFSAERTGGSVSTLTIQRTQQEDSAVYLCASSTGGGGVNTIYFGEGSWLTVV.